The 13 T cell receptor beta chains listed next were all sequenced from one sample in a study of blood T cell repertoires in COVID-19. Generated by immunoSEQ multiplex PCR, the TCRdb table keeps only in-frame clones and is missing some. This table has approximately 70,000 clones, about four fifths appearing once. Sequences were obtained from peripheral blood. The receptors were sampled from a woman aged 55-69 years with acute or convalescent COVID-19.

This rearrangement joins TRBV9 to TRBJ2-3; no clear D gene. CDR1 is SGDLS and CDR2 is YYNGEE in the germline V gene. This CDR3 has 12 amino acids. V was shortened by 2 bases and J by 3 bases, with 4 bases between the two germline ends. CDR3 nucleotide sequence: TGTGCCAGCAGCGTTCTTACAGATACGCAGTATTTT. As protein: CASSVLTDTQYF.

This chain connects TRBV7-9 to TRBJ2-3; possibly TRBD1 for D (5 bases). Trimming took off 6 bases at V and 5 bases at J, with 18 bases between the two ends. Germline values: CDR1 SEHNR, CDR2 FQNEAQ (reference sequence). The CDR3 length is 15 residues. The CDR3 loop reads CASSRDSRRQDTQYF. The CDR3 DNA reads TGTGCCAGCAGTCGCGACAGTCGACGGCAAGATACGCAGTATTTT.

V usage is TRBV4-1 and J usage is TRBJ2-1; 10 positions agree with TRBD1. The CDR3 is 16 residues long. V lost 3 bases, J lost 8 bases, and 10 bases stayed unmatched. Germline V CDR1 and CDR2: MGHRA, YSYEKL. The CDR3, as DNA: TGCGCCAGCAGCCAGACCCCCGGGACAGGGGATTATGAGCAGTTCTTC. This sequence encodes CASSQTPGTGDYEQFF.

This rearrangement joins TRBV6-1 to TRBJ1-2, with TRBD1 identical over 10 bases. Germline lookup yields CDR1 MNHNS and CDR2 SASEGT. The CDR3 is made up of 16 amino acids. The ends lost 0 bases at V and 4 bases at J; junction bases unmatched: 5. CDR3 DNA sequence: TGTGCCAGCAGTGAAGCGCGGGACAGGGGATTCTATGGCTACACCTTC. Protein product: CASSEARDRGFYGYTF.

CDR3: CASSPQWDRAETQYF. CDR3 in DNA: TGTGCCAGCAGCCCACAGTGGGACAGGGCCGAGACCCAGTACTTC. This chain uses TRBV7-8 with TRBJ2-5, with 9 bases that match TRBD1. Germline-derived CDR1 and CDR2 are SGHVS and FQNEAQ. The ends lost 5 bases at V and 5 bases at J; junction bases unmatched: 9. This CDR3 comprises 15 residues.

The J gene is TRBJ2-5, the V gene TRBV5-1, with D perhaps TRBD2 (6 bases). V was pared by 2 bases and J by 4 bases, with 12 bases between. The CDR3 totals 14 residues. The V gene's germline CDR1 is SGHRS and CDR2 YFSETQ. CDR3 DNA sequence: TGCGCCAGCAGCTTTATGGAGGGGCCAGAGACCCAGTACTTC. Translation gives CASSFMEGPETQYF.

The rearrangement links TRBV4-1 to TRBJ1-2; a weak D match, TRBD1 (6 bases). Looked up from germline, CDR1 is MGHRA and CDR2 is YSYEKL. The CDR3 has 15 amino acids. V lost 5 bases and J 13 bases, leaving 26 bases between the germline ends. CDR3 DNA: TGCGCCAGCAGCTTTCAGACAGGAGGAAGATTTAATTTCACCTTC. This gives the protein CASSFQTGGRFNFTF.

This sequence joins TRBV5-6 and TRBJ1-6, with 7 bases matching TRBD1. The CDR3 is 15 amino acids. V trimming: 4 bases; J trimming: 4 bases; junction bases outside the gene matches: 5. CDR1 is SGHDT and CDR2 is YYEEEE in the germline V gene. CDR3 nucleotide sequence: TGTGCCAGCAGCCCGGGACAGTCTTATAATTCACCCCTCCACTTT. Protein sequence: CASSPGQSYNSPLHF.

The chain has TRBV18 and TRBJ2-7; 8 positions agree with TRBD1. The CDR3 has 15 residues. V was clipped by 3 bases and J by 4 bases; unmatched bases: 8. From germline, CDR1 is KGHSH and CDR2 LQKENI. This CDR3 is CASSPYRDRSYEQYF. CDR3 coding DNA: TGTGCCAGCTCACCCTACCGGGACAGGAGTTACGAGCAGTACTTC.

The chain joins TRBV7-3 to TRBJ2-7; 8 nucleotides agree with TRBD1. V gave up 5 bases and J gave up 0 bases; unmatched junction bases: 6. There are 15 residues in the CDR3. Germline CDR1 is SGHTA and CDR2 is FQGTGA. The CDR3 bases are TGTGCCAGCAGCCCTCGGACAGGGAGCTCCTACGAGCAGTACTTC. Translated, it gives CASSPRTGSSYEQYF. Full variable domain (outside the CDR3, taken from reference TRBV7-3 and TRBJ2-7): GAGVSQTPSNKVTEKGKYVELRCDPISGHTALYWYRQSLGQGPEFLIYFQGTGAADDSGLPNDRFFAVRPEGSVSTLKIQRTERGDSAVYLCASSPRTGSSYEQYFGPGTRLTVT.

The chain employs TRBV6-1 and TRBJ1-1; weak D call: TRBD1 (6 bases). The CDR3 extends over 14 amino acids. CDR1 and CDR2 (germline): MNHNS, SASEGT. Trimming cost V 2 bases and J 5 bases, with 12 bases left between them. CDR3 bases: TGTGCCAGCAGTGAAATAACAGGGTATACTGAAGCTTTCTTT. Amino acid sequence: CASSEITGYTEAFF.

The chain employs TRBV18 and TRBJ2-1; no firm D call. This CDR3 has 13 residues. Trimming pared 7 bases from V and 4 bases from J, leaving 11 bases between. The V gene's germline CDR1 is KGHSH and CDR2 LQKENI. The CDR3 protein is CASFTTAYNEQFF. In DNA, the CDR3 is TGTGCCAGCTTCACCACTGCGTACAATGAGCAGTTCTTC. Supplemented by reference TRBV18 and TRBJ2-1, the full variable domain reads NAGVMQNPRHLVRRRGQEARLRCSPMKGHSHVYWYRQLPEEGLKFMVYLQKENIIDESGMPKERFSAEFPKEGPSILRIQQVVRGDSAAYFCASFTTAYNEQFFGPGTRLTVL.

The chain combines TRBV2 with TRBJ2-3; D is unclear. Germline V gene data show CDR1 as SNHLY and CDR2 as FYNNEI. Deletions cut 5 bases from V and 2 bases from J, with 11 bases between. The length of the CDR3 is 14 residues. The CDR3 coding sequence is TGTGCCAGCAGTAGGAGCGATTCCACAGATACGCAGTATTTT. Encoded protein: CASSRSDSTDTQYF.